This T cell receptor beta chain is drawn from a study of beta chain features in type 1 diabetes. In the study overall: The number of sorted cells examined across all samples was 107,917,701. Study-level findings and limits: TCRB CDR3s from Type 1 diabetes patients were moderately but significantly shorter in all four CD4+ subsets.

Expressed TCRB transcripts were sequenced because the entire RNA isolate underwent reverse transcription. The protocol was immunoSEQ multiplex PCR, while the TCRdb copy is restricted to in-frame clones and leaves out a portion. The top ten clones hold approximately 0.02% of a sample with 550,000 to 850,000 clones, about an eighth of them seen once. Sorted populations were all over 98% pure. With respect to this clone: As yet, its antigen is unknown.

Germline values: CDR1 MNHNS, CDR2 SASEGT. V was shortened by 8 bases and J by 6 bases, with 11 bases between the two germline ends. This CDR3 region has 11 residues. The genes are TRBV6-1 and TRBJ2-7; D is tentatively TRBD1 or TRBD2 (6 bases each). This TCR came from a young man with type 1 diabetes. Sequencing used naive CD4+ T cells from blood. The CDR3 loop is CASLRGAEQYF. The CDR3 DNA reads TGTGCCAGCCTTAGGGGGGCCGAGCAGTACTTC.